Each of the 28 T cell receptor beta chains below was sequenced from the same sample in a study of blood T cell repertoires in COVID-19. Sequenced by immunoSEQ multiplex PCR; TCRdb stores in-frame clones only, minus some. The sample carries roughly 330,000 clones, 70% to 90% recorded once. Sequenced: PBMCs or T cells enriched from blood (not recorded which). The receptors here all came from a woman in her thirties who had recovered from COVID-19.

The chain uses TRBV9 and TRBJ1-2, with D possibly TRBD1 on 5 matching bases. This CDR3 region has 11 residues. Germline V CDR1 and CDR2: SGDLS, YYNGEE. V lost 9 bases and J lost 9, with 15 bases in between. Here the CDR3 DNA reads TGTGCCACCAAGGGGTCTTTAAGCTACACCTTC. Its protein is CATKGSLSYTF.

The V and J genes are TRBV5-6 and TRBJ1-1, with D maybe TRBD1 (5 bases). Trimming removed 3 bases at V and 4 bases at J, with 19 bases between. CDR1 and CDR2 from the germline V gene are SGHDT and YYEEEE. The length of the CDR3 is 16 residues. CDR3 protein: CASSSRPGKWGTEAFF. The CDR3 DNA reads TGTGCCAGCAGCTCGCGCCCAGGGAAGTGGGGCACTGAAGCTTTCTTT.

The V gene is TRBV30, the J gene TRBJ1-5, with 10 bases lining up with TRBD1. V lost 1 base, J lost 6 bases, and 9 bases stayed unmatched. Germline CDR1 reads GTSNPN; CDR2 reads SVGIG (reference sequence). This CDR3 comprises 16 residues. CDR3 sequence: CAWSAYAGQGTQPQHF. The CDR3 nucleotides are TGTGCCTGGAGTGCCTACGCGGGACAGGGGACTCAGCCCCAGCATTTT.

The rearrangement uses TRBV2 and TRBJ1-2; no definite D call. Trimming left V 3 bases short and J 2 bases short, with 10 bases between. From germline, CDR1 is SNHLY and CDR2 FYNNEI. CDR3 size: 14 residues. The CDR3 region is CASSDPTPNYGYTF. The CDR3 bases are TGTGCCAGCAGTGATCCGACTCCGAACTATGGCTACACCTTC.

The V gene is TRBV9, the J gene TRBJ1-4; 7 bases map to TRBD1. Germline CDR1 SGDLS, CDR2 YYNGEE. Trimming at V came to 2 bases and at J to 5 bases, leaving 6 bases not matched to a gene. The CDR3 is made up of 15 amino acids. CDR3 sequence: CASSVAGTANEKLFF. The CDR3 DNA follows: TGTGCCAGCAGCGTGGCCGGGACAGCCAATGAAAAACTGTTTTTT.

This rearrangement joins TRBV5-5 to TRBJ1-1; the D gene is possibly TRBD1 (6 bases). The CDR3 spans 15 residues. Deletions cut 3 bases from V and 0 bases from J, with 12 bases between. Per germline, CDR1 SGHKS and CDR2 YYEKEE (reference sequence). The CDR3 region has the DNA TGTGCCAGCAGCTGGTCTACAGGGATGAACACTGAAGCTTTCTTT. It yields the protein CASSWSTGMNTEAFF.

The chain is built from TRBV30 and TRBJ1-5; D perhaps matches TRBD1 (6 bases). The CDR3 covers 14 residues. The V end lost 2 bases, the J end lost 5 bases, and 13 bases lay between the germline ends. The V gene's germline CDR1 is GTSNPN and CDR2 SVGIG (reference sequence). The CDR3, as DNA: TGTGCCTGGAGTCAGACAGGCAACCATCAGCCCCAGCATTTT. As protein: CAWSQTGNHQPQHF.

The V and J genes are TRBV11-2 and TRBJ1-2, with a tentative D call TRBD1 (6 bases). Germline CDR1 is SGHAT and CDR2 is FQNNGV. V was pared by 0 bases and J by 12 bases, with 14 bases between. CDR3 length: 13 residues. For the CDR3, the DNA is TGTGCCAGCAGCTTAGATCGTTTACAGGGAAACACCTTC. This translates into CASSLDRLQGNTF.

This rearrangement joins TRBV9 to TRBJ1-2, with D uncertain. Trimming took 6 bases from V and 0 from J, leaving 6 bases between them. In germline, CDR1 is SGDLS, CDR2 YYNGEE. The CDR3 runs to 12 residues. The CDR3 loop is CASTGANYGYTF. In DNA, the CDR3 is TGTGCCAGCACCGGAGCTAACTATGGCTACACCTTC.

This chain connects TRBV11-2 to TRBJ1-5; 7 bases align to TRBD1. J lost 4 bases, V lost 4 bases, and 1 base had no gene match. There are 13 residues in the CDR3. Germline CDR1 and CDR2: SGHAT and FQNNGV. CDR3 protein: CASSSDRNQPQHF. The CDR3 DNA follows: TGTGCCAGCAGCTCGGACAGGAATCAGCCCCAGCATTTT.

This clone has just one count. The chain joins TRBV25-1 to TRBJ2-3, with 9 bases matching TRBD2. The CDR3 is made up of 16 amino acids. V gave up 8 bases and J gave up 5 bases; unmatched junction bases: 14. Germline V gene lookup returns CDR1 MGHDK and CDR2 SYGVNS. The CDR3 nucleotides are TGTGCCAGCTCCCCCCGGGGAGCGGGGGGAGTAGATACGCAGTATTTT. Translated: CASSPRGAGGVDTQYF.

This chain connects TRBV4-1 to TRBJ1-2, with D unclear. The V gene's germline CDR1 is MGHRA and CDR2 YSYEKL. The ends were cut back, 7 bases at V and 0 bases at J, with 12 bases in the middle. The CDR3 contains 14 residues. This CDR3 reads CASKVAETNYGYTF. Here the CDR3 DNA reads TGCGCCAGCAAGGTGGCGGAAACTAACTATGGCTACACCTTC.

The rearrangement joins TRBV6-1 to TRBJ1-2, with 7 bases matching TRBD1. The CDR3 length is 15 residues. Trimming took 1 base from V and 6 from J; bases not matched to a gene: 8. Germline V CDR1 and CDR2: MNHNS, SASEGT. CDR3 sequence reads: CASSEVGGWEDGYTF. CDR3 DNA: TGTGCCAGCAGTGAAGTAGGGGGCTGGGAGGATGGCTACACCTTC.

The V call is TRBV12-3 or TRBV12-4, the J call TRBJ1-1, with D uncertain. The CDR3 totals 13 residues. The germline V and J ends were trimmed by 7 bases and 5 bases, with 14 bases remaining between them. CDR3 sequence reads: CASKRSGRTEAFF. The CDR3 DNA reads TGTGCCAGCAAGAGGAGTGGTAGGACTGAAGCTTTCTTT.

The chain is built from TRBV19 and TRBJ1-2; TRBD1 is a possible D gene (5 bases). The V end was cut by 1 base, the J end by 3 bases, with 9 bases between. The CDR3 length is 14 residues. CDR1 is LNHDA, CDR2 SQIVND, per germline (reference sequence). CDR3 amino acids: CASSIARGDYGYTF. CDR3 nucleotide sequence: TGTGCCAGTAGTATAGCCCGGGGGGACTATGGCTACACCTTC.

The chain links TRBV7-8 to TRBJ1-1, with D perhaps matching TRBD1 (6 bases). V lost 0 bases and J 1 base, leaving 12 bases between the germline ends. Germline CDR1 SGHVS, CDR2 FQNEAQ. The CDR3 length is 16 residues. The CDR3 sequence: CASSLAPGQKNTEAFF. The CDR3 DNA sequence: TGTGCCAGCAGCTTAGCCCCAGGACAGAAGAACACTGAAGCTTTCTTT.

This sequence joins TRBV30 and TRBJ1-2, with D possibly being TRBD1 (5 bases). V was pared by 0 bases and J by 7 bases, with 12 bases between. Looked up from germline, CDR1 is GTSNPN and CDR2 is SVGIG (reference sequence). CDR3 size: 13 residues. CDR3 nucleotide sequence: TGTGCCTGGAGTGTACGGCGGGGGTCTGGCTACACCTTC. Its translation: CAWSVRRGSGYTF.

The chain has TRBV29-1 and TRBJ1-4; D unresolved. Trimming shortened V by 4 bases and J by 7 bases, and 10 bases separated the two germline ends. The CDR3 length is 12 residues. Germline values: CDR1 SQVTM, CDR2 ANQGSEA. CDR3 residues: CSVGGGGEKLFF. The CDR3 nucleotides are TGCAGCGTTGGGGGTGGAGGTGAAAAACTGTTTTTT. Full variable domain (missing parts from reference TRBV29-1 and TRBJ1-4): SAVISQKPSRDICQRGTSLTIQCQVDSQVTMMFWYRQQPGQSLTLIATANQGSEATYESGFVIDKFPISRPNLTFSTLTVSNMSPEDSSIYLCSVGGGGEKLFFGSGTQLSVL.

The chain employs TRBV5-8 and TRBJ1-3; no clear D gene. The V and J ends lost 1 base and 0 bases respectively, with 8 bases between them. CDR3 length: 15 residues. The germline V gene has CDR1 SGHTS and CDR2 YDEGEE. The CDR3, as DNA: TGTGCCAGCAGCTTGACGGGGATCTCTGGAAACACCATATATTTT. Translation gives CASSLTGISGNTIYF.

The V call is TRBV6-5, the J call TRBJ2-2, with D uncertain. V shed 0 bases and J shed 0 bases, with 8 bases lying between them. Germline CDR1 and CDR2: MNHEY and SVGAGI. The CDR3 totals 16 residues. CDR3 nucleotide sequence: TGTGCCAGCAGTTACTCACAAGTTTCGAACACCGGGGAGCTGTTTTTT. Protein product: CASSYSQVSNTGELFF.

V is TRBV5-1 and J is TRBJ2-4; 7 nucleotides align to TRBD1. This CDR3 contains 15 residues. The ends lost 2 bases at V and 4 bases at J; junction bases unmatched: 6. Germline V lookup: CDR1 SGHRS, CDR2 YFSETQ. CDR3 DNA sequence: TGCGCCAGCAGCTTAGGGGACAGCCATAAAAACATTCAGTACTTC. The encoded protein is CASSLGDSHKNIQYF.

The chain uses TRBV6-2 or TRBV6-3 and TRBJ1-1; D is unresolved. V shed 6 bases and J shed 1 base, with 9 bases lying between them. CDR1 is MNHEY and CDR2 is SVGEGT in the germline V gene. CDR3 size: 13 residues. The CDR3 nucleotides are TGTGCCAGCAGCCGAGGGTGGAACACTGAAGCTTTCTTT. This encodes CASSRGWNTEAFF.

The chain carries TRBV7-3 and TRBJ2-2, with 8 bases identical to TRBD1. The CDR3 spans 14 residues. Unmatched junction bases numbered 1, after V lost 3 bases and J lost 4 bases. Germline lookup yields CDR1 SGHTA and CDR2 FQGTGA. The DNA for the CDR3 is TGTGCCAGCAGCTTCGGACAGGGCACCGGGGAGCTGTTTTTT. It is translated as CASSFGQGTGELFF.

CDR3 nucleotides: TGTGCCAGCAGCAAAGTTACTAGCACCGGGGAGCTGTTTTTT. This encodes CASSKVTSTGELFF. The chain is built from TRBV21-1 and TRBJ2-2; TRBD2, as called in the table, went unchecked against the DNA. TRBV21-1 is listed as a pseudogene. This CDR3 region has 14 residues.

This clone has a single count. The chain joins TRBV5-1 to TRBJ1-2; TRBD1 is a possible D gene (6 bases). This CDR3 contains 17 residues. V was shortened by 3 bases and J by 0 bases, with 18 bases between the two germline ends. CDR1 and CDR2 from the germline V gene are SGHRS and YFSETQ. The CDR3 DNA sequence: TGCGCCAGCAGCTCCGGGACACTACAAAGATCTAACTATGGCTACACCTTC. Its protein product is CASSSGTLQRSNYGYTF.

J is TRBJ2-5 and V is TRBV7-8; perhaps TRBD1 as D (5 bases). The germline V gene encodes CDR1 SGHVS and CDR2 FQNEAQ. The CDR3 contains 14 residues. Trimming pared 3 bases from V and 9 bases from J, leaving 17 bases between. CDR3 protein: CASSFGHGPWAQYF. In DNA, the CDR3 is TGTGCCAGCAGCTTCGGACACGGACCGTGGGCCCAGTACTTC.

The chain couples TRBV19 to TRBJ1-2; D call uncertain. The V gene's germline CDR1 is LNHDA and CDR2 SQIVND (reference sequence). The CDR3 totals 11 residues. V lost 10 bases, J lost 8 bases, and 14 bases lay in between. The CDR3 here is CAIVTEYGYTF. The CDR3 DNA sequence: TGTGCCATCGTTACAGAGTACGGCTACACCTTC.

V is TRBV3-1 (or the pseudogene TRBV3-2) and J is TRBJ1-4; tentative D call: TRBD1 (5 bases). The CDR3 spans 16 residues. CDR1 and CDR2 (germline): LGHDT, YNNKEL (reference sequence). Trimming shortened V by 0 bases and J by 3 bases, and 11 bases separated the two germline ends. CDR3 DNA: TGTGCCAGCAGCCAAGACCCCCGGGGGGCTAATGAAAAACTGTTTTTT. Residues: CASSQDPRGANEKLFF.